This TCR beta chain was observed in a study of regulatory T cells in long-lasting Graves disease. Study-level findings and limits: Persistent disease preferred TRBV28, TRBJ1-2 and TRBJ2-5.

This clonotype was picked up many times. Its antigen is unknown. Investigators prepared the TCR beta libraries by applying iRepertoire HTBI primers and Arm-PCR of CDR3 regions. One entry per CDR3 protein, called by TCRdb with MiXCR from the multiplex PCR reads. The repertoire holds 400,000 to 550,000 distinct CDR3 sequences, with roughly 17% as singletons. V was shortened by 5 bases and J by 4 bases, with 14 bases between the two germline ends. Germline assignment: CDR1 DFQATT and CDR2 SNEGSKA (reference sequence). The CDR3 contains 13 residues. Time point of the sample: newly diagnosed GD, antithyroid drugs for less than 3 months. Construction of the TCR library relied on RNA isolated from PBMCs. The data also belong to a second study, concerning T cells in Graves' hyperthyroidism and ophthalmopathy. That study adds: The HTBI primer set was used in a first-round RT-PCR of the TCR CDR3.

The specimen comprised peripheral blood mononuclear cells (PBMCs), sampled at new diagnosis, from a patient treated with antithyroid drugs. The TCR comes from a woman younger than 35 with Graves disease. The V gene is TRBV20-1, the J gene TRBJ1-2; no clear D gene. The CDR3 sequence is CSASESWAYGYTF. The CDR3 region has the DNA TGCAGTGCTTCAGAATCTTGGGCCTATGGCTACACCTTC.